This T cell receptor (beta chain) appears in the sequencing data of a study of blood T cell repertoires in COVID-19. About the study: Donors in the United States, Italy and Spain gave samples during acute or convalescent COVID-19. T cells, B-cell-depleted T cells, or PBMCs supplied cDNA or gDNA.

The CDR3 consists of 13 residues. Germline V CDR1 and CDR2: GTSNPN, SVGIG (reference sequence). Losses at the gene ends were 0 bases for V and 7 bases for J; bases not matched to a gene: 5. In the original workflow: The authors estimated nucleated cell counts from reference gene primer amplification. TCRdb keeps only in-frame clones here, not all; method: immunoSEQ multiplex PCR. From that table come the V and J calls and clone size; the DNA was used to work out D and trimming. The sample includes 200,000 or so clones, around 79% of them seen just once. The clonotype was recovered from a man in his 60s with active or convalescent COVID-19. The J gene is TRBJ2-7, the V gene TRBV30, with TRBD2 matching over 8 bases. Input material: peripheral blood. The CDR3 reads CAWSVRVAGEQYF. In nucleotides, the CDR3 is TGTGCCTGGAGTGTAAGGGTAGCGGGAGAGCAGTACTTC.